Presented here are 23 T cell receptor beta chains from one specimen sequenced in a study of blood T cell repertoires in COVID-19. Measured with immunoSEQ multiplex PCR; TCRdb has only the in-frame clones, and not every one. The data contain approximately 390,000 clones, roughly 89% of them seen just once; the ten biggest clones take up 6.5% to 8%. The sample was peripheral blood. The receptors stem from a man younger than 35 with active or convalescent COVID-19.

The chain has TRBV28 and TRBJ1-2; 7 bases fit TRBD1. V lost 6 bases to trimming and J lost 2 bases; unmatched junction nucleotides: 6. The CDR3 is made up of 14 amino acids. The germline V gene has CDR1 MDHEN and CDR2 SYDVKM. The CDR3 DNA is TGTGCCAGCAGCCAGGGACAGCTAAACTATGGCTACACCTTC. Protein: CASSQGQLNYGYTF.

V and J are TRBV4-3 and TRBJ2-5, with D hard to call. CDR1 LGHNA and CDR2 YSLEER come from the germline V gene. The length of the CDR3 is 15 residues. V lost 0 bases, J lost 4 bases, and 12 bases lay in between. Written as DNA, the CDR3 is TGCGCCAGCAGCCAAGATGGTTCGGCAGGAGAGACCCAGTACTTC. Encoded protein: CASSQDGSAGETQYF.

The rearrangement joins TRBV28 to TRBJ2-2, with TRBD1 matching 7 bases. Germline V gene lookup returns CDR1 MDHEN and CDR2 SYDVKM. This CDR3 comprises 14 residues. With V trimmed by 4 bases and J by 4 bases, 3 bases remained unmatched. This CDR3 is CASSWAGGTGELFF. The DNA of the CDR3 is TGTGCCAGCAGTTGGGCAGGGGGCACCGGGGAGCTGTTTTTT.

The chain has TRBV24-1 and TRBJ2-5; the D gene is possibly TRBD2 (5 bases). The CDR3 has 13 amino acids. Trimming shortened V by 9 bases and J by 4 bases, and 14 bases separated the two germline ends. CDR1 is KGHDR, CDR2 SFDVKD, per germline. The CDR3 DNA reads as TGTGCCACCGATAGACCTGGAGGAGAGACCCAGTACTTC. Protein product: CATDRPGGETQYF.

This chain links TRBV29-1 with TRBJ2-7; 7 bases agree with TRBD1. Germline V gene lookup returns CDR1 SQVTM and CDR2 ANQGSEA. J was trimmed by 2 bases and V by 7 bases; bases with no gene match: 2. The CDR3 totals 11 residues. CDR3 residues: CSGGQTYEQYF. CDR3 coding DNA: TGCAGCGGGGGACAGACCTACGAGCAGTACTTC.

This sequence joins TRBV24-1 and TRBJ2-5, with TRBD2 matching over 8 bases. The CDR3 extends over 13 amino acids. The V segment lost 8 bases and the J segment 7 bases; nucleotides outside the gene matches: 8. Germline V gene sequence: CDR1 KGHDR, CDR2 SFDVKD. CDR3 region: CATKQASGGTQYF. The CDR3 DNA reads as TGTGCCACCAAGCAAGCCAGCGGGGGGACCCAGTACTTC.

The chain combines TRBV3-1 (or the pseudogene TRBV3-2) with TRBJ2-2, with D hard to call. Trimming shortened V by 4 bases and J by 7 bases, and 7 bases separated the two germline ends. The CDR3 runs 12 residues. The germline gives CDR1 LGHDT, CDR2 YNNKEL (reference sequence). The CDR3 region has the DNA TGTGCCAGCAGCCCGTTTATCGGGGAGCTGTTTTTT. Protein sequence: CASSPFIGELFF.

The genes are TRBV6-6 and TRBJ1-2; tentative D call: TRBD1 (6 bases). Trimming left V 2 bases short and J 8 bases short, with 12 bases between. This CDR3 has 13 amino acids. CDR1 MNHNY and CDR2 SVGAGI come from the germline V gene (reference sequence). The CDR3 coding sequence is TGTGCCAGCAGTTACGTGTCAGGGGAAGGCTACACCTTC. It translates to CASSYVSGEGYTF.

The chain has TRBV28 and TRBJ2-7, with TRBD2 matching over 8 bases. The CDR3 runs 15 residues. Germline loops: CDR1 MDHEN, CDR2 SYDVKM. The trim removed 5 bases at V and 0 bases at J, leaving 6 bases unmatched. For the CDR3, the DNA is TGTGCCAGCAGTCCCACTAGCGGCTCCTCCTACGAGCAGTACTTC. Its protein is CASSPTSGSSYEQYF.

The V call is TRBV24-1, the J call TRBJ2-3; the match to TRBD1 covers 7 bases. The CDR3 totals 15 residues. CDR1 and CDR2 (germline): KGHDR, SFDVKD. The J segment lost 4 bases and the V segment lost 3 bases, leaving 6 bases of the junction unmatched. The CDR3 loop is CATSDRKGAADTQYF. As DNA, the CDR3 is TGTGCCACCAGTGATCGTAAGGGGGCAGCAGATACGCAGTATTTT.

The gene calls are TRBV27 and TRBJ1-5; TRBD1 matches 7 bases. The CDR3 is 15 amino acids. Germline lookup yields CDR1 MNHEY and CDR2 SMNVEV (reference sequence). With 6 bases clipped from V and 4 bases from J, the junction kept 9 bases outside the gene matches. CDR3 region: CASRFTGARNQPQHF. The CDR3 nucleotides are TGTGCCAGCAGATTCACAGGGGCGCGGAATCAGCCCCAGCATTTT.

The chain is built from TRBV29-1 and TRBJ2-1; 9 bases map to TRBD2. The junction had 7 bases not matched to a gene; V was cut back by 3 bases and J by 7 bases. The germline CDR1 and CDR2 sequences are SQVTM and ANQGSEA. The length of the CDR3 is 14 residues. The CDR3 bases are TGCAGCGTTGAGCCTCGACTAGCGGTTAATGAGCAGTTCTTC. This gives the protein CSVEPRLAVNEQFF.

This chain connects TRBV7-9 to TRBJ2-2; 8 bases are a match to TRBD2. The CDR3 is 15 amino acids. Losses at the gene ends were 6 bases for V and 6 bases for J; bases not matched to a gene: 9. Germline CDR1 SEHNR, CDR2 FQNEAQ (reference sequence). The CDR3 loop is CASSYGAGVPGELFF. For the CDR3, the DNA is TGTGCCAGCAGTTATGGAGCGGGAGTTCCCGGGGAGCTGTTTTTT.

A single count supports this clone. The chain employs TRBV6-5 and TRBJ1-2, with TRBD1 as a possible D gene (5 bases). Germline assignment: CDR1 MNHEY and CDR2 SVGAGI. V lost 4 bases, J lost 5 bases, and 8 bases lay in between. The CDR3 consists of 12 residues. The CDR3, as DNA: TGTGCCAGCAGTTCAGGGTGGTATGGCTACACCTTC. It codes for CASSSGWYGYTF.

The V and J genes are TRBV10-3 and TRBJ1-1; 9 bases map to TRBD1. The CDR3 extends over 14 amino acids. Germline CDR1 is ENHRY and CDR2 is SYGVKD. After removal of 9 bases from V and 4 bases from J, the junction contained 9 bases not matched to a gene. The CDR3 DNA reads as TGTGCCATAACCCGGGACAGGGATATCACTGAAGCTTTCTTT. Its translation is CAITRDRDITEAFF.

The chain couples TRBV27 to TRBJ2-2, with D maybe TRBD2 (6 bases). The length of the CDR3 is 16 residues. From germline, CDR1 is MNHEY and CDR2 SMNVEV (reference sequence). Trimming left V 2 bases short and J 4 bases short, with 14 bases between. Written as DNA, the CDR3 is TGTGCCAGCAGTTTACGACTAGTGAAAGTCACCGGGGAGCTGTTTTTT. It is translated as CASSLRLVKVTGELFF.

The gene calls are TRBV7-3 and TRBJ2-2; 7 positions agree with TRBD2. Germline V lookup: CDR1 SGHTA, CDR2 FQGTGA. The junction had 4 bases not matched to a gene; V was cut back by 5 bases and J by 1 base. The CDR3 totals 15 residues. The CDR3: CASSAGTKNTGELFF. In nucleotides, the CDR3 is TGTGCCAGCAGCGCCGGGACTAAGAACACCGGGGAGCTGTTTTTT. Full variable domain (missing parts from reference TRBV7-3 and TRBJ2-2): GAGVSQTPSNKVTEKGKYVELRCDPISGHTALYWYRQSLGQGPEFLIYFQGTGAADDSGLPNDRFFAVRPEGSVSTLKIQRTERGDSAVYLCASSAGTKNTGELFFGEGSRLTVL.

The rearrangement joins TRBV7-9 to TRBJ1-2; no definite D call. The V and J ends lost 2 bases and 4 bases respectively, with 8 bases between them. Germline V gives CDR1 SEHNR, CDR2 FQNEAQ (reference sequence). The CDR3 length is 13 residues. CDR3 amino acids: CASSLTPLYGYTF. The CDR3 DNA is TGTGCCAGCAGCTTAACTCCCCTCTATGGCTACACCTTC.

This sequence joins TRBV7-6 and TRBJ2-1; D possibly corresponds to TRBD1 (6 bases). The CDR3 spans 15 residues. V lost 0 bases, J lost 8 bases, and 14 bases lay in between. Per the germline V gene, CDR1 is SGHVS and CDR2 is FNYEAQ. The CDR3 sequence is CASSLAGAGMDEQFF. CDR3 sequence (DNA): TGTGCCAGCAGCTTAGCGGGGGCAGGGATGGATGAGCAGTTCTTC.

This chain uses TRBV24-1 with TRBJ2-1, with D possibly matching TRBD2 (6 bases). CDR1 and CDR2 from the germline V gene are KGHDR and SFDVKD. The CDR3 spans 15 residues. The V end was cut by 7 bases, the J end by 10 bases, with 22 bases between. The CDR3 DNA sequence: TGTGCCACCAGCGATCCGGGACTGGGGATCCGGGAGCAGTTCTTC. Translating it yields CATSDPGLGIREQFF.

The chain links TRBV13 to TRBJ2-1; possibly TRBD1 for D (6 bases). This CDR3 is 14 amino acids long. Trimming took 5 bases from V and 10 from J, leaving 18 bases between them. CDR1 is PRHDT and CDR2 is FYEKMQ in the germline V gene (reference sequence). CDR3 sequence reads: CASSPRGQFGEQFF. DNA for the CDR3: TGTGCCAGCAGCCCGCGAGGACAGTTCGGAGAGCAGTTCTTC.

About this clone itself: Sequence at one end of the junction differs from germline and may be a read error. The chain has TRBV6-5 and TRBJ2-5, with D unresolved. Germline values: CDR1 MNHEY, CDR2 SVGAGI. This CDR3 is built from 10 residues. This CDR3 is CASMLEAQYF. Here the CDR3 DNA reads TGTGCCAGCATGTTAGAGGCCCAGTACTTC.

This CDR3 reads CASSRGTGPAGSYEQYF. In DNA, the CDR3 is TGTGCCAGCAGCCGTGGGACAGGGCCCGCAGGGTCCTACGAGCAGTACTTC. V and J are TRBV7-8 and TRBJ2-7, with 9 nucleotides matching TRBD1. Germline V gene sequence: CDR1 SGHVS, CDR2 FQNEAQ. CDR3 length: 17 amino acids. The junction had 12 bases not matched to a gene; V was cut back by 5 bases and J by 1 base.